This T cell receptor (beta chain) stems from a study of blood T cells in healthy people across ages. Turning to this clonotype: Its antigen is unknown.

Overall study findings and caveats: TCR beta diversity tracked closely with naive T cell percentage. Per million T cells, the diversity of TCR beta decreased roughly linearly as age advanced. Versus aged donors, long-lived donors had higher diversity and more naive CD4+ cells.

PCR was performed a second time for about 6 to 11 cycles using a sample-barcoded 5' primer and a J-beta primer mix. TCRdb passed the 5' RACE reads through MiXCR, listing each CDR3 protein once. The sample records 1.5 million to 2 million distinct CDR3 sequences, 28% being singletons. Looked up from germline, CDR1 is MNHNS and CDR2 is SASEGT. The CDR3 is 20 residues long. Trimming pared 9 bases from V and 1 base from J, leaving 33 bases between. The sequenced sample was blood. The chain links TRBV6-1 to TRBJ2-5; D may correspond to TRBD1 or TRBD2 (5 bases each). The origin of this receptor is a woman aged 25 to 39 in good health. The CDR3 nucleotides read TGTGCCAGTATTGGCCCACACTATGGGACGACCTTGGTCTCCCAAGAGACCCAGTACTTC. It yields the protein CASIGPHYGTTLVSQETQYF.